What follows are 2 T cell receptor beta chains derived from one specimen sequenced in a study of CXCR3-negative and CXCR3-positive naive CD8 T cells. Through 5' RACE with UMI labels, the TRB cDNA libraries were prepared. TCRdb derives one entry per CDR3 protein from the 5' RACE reads, leaving out DNA. The table for this sample gives about 57,000 distinct CDR3 sequences. Specimen: memory CD8+ T cells from blood. The receptors come from a human donor in good health. Some clones in this sample may be carry-over from other donors' samples.

This sequence joins TRBV28 and TRBJ2-7; there is no DNA to check the TCRdb D call of TRBD2. This CDR3 comprises 12 residues. CDR1 is MDHEN and CDR2 is SYDVKM in the germline V gene. Here the CDR3 reads CASSGGVYEQYF.

The J gene is TRBJ1-6, the V gene TRBV7-9. The CDR3 contains 14 residues. CDR1 SEHNR and CDR2 FQNEAQ come from the germline V gene (reference sequence). The CDR3 loop reads CASSLVGSDSPLHF.